A selection of T cell receptor beta chains follows, all from one sample in a study of CD8+ T cells in alopecia areata. The assay was immunoSEQ multiplex PCR, and TCRdb's table has in-frame clones only and misses some. The top ten hold around 30% of the sample, which has some 110,000 clones, roughly 58% seen once. The specimen comprised CD8+ T cells sorted from blood, sampled at week 4, from a patient treated with tofacitinib. The receptors originated from a human donor with alopecia areata. Each CDR3 is given with its conserved first and last residue. D genes are given only for firm matches. The size entry is marked missing in some rows and otherwise reads once, few, many or a size class.

D gene	V gene	J gene	clone size	CDR3 protein	CDR3 DNA
.	TRBV7-8	TRBJ1-1	.	CASSLGPEGEAFF	TGTGCCAGCAGCCTAGGGCCTGAGGGGGAAGCTTTCTTT
.	TRBV29-1	TRBJ1-2	few	CSVVHGQTPYGYTF	TGCAGCGTTGTTCATGGGCAGACTCCCTATGGCTACACCTTC
.	TRBV30	TRBJ1-1	.	CAWSTQGTEAFF	TGTGCCTGGAGCACCCAGGGTACTGAAGCTTTCTTT
TRBD2	TRBV7-9	TRBJ2-1	once	CASSYGLAGVGAEQFF	TGTGCCAGCAGCTACGGACTAGCGGGGGTGGGAGCTGAGCAGTTCTTC
.	TRBV10-3	TRBJ2-2	.	CATGTSGTGELFF	TGTGCCACTGGGACCTCGGGGACCGGGGAGCTGTTTTTT
.	TRBV7-8	TRBJ2-5	.	CASRNTGDGIQETQYF	TGTGCCAGCAGAAATACGGGCGACGGGATACAAGAGACCCAGTACTTC
.	TRBV7-2	TRBJ1-2	.	CASRLQENGYTF	TGTGCCAGCAGATTACAGGAAAATGGCTACACCTTC
.	TRBV29-1	TRBJ2-1	.	CSVGDFEQFF	TGCAGCGTGGGTGATTTTGAGCAGTTCTTC
.	TRBV7-2	TRBJ2-7	.	CASRIELAMTSYEQYF	TGTGCCAGCAGGATAGAATTGGCTATGACATCCTACGAGCAGTACTTC
.	TRBV5-6	TRBJ2-1	.	CASSLATGNEQFF	TGTGCCAGCAGCTTGGCCACGGGAAATGAGCAGTTCTTC
.	TRBV29-1	TRBJ2-7	.	CSVDYGARDGTYEQYF	TGCAGCGTCGACTACGGCGCCCGGGACGGAACCTACGAGCAGTACTTC
.	TRBV29-1	TRBJ1-1	.	CSALQGGGTEAFF	TGCAGCGCCCTACAGGGTGGTGGCACTGAAGCTTTCTTT
TRBD1	TRBV29-1	TRBJ2-7	few	CSVPSPDRGYEQYF	TGCAGCGTCCCATCGCCGGACAGGGGCTACGAGCAGTACTTC
TRBD2	TRBV30	TRBJ2-7	few	CAWSVAAGGLYEQYF	TGTGCCTGGAGTGTAGCAGCGGGGGGGCTCTACGAGCAGTACTTC
.	TRBV30	TRBJ1-5	once	CAWSGGRGDQPQHF	TGTGCCTGGAGTGGCGGGCGGGGGGACCAGCCCCAGCATTTT
TRBD2	TRBV4-2	TRBJ2-1	few	CASSQETSGGNEQFF	TGTGCCAGCAGCCAAGAGACTAGCGGGGGGAATGAGCAGTTCTTC
.	TRBV29-1	TRBJ1-2	.	CSYQGPYLVGYTF	TGCAGTTACCAGGGCCCTTACCTAGTCGGCTACACCTTC
TRBD2	TRBV7-8	TRBJ2-1	.	CASSLERGAYNEQFF	TGTGCCAGCAGCTTGGAACGGGGGGCCTACAATGAGCAGTTCTTC
.	TRBV29-1	TRBJ1-2	once	CSVDSTRKYWDYGYTF	TGCAGCGTGGACAGTACCCGAAAGTACTGGGACTATGGCTACACCTTC
.	TRBV20-1	TRBJ1-2	.	CSARATGYTF	TGCAGTGCTAGGGCGACTGGCTACACCTTC
.	TRBV30	TRBJ2-7	.	CAWSGITLGEQYF	TGTGCCTGGAGTGGGATCACCCTGGGCGAGCAGTACTTC
.	TRBV30	TRBJ2-7	.	CAWSVGVRGNEQYF	TGTGCCTGGAGTGTAGGGGTCCGGGGGAACGAGCAGTACTTC
TRBD2	TRBV7-9	TRBJ2-5	few	CASSSRLAGGDQETQYF	TGTGCCAGCAGCTCCCGACTAGCGGGGGGCGACCAAGAGACCCAGTACTTC